This TCR beta chain came from a study of cytomegalovirus exposure and HLA in healthy donors. The protocol was immunoSEQ multiplex PCR, while the TCRdb copy is restricted to in-frame clones and leaves out a portion. This repertoire shows approximately 280,000 clones, 86% found once; its top ten account for around 1%. The sample was PBMCs. The sequence derives from a woman younger than 35 in good health and CMV-seronegative.

This chain's CDR3 is CASWVGAGEDYEQYF. The CDR3 DNA is TGTGCCAGCTGGGTGGGTGCGGGAGAGGACTACGAGCAGTACTTC. The rearrangement uses TRBV6-1 and TRBJ2-7; TRBD2 agrees at 7 bases. CDR1 is MNHNS and CDR2 is SASEGT in the germline V gene. The ends lost 8 bases at V and 3 bases at J; junction bases unmatched: 13. This CDR3 contains 15 residues.